The sequence of this TCR beta chain was determined in a study of blood T cell repertoires in COVID-19. As for the study in general: COVID-19 samples, acute and convalescent, were from the United States, Italy and Spain. PBMCs, B-cell-depleted T cells, or T cells provided the cDNA or gDNA that made up the material.

Study processing details: Amplification of reference gene primers provided the estimated nucleated cell counts. Some clones are missing from TCRdb's copy, which holds only in-frame ones; the method was immunoSEQ multiplex PCR. V, J and clone size derive from that table, while D and trimming were established from the DNA sequence. Of hundreds of thousands of clones listed, 86% were seen once; the top ten hold roughly 1.4%. The CDR3 has 12 residues. Germline lookup yields CDR1 MNHEY and CDR2 SMNVEV (reference sequence). V lost 6 bases and J lost 6, with 12 bases in between. This clonotype originated in a woman younger than 45 with active or convalescent COVID-19. This chain joins TRBV27 and TRBJ2-7, with D perhaps matching TRBD2 (6 bases). The sequenced material came from peripheral blood. The CDR3 loop reads CASRISGSEQYF. The CDR3 region has the DNA TGTGCCAGCAGGATTTCCGGGAGCGAGCAGTACTTC.